This T cell receptor (beta chain) was sequenced during a study of beta chain features in type 1 diabetes listed by TCRdb under 2018. About the study as a whole: Mean age, gender distribution, total cell number and subset yield were not different between patients and healthy donors. Across all samples, some 99 million sorted cells were examined, and cell number per subset correlated strongly with RNA yield. In the study, recently diagnosed type 1 diabetes patients and matched healthy donors were compared on the TCRB repertoires of their sorted circulating CD4+ T cell subsets. Regulatory and stem cell-like memory subsets were obtained from only 8 patients and about 8 healthy donors, while naive and central memory subsets were obtained from all 30 or so donors. The paper as a whole reports these results and caveats: Naive, central memory and regulatory TCRB repertoires appeared to be more alike among patients than among healthy donors. PCR may preferentially amplify shorter templates, but because patient and control samples were amplified and corrected together, any resulting skew would affect both groups equally. Because small numbers of individuals were included in the HLA sub-analyses, any influence of HLA type on TCRB rearrangement was left unresolved. At VDJ recombination sites, type 1 diabetes patients had fewer insertions and more deleted nucleotides, which implies abnormalities in thymic rearrangement. In all four CD4+ subsets, TCRB CDR3 length was moderately but significantly shorter in type 1 diabetes patients. Because cDNA was sequenced instead of genomic DNA, activated cells with high expression could be over-represented, although the groups did not differ in activation or CD3 levels.

From each donor, a single peripheral blood sample of approximately 120 mL on average was drawn into heparinised tubes. Naive, central memory, regulatory and stem cell-like memory CD4+ T cells were sorted on a BD FACSAria II using a panel including CD45RO, CCR7, CD25, CD127, CD95 and CD27. All sorted populations exceeded 95% purity. PBMCs were separated immediately by Lymphoprep density gradient centrifugation and were stained directly, without being cultured. To minimize batch effects, samples were stained and sorted in pairs, one healthy donor with one patient per experiment. This clone occurred a few times. Its antigen target is currently unknown. No base qualities exist here, and no much larger clone lies one base off it. CDR1 and CDR2, looked up from the germline V gene, are SGDLS and YYNGEE. From V the trimming removes 3 bases and from J it removes 5 bases, while the gene matches leave 5 bases of the junction unaccounted for. The CDR3, from cysteine to phenylalanine, totals 14 residues. Of the read, only the CDR3 DNA is kept; its 42 bases are in frame from base 1.

All of the isolated RNA was reverse transcribed with the High Capacity cDNA Reverse Transcription Kit, so expressed TCRB transcripts were sequenced. Deep immunoSEQ sequencing was performed on naive, central memory and regulatory T cell samples, with an average of approximately 4 million total reads per sample. Sorted cells were lysed in RLT buffer and RNA was extracted with DNase-treated RNeasy Micro or Mini kits, depending on cell number. To prevent cross-contamination, each cell subset was processed individually, whereas patient and healthy donor samples were processed jointly. TCRB sequences were amplified from cDNA with the immunoSEQ multiplex PCR, producing 87-bp fragments spanning the CDR3 region. The amplicons were sequenced using the Illumina HiSeq platform. The paper's data handling went like this. PCR bias was computationally corrected using synthetic template baselines, reads within Hamming distance 2 were collapsed, and singletons that could not be merged were discarded. Reads were aligned against IMGT to assign V, D and J genes, CDR3 length and insertions or deletions at six rearrangement sites. Within each subset, clonotype counts were normalized to sorted cell number, and only after that were true diversity and Gini coefficients computed with the tcR R package. The overlap coefficient, calculated on TCRB nucleotide sequences, was used to quantify repertoire sharing. In its TCRdb copy, this immuneACCESS table keeps in-frame sequences only and misses some clones. Where compared with another copy, unresolved V genes explain less than half of these, and the others have no known cause. V, J and clone size were drawn from that table, and D and trimming were deduced from the DNA. For this sample the table gives more than 110,000 clones, of which about 7% were detected only once. The ten top clones hold about 1.4% of the sample.

The sequenced sample was central memory CD4+ T cells from blood. The rearranged chain carries TRBV9 and TRBJ1-2; a stretch of 9 junction bases matches TRBD1. This clonotype originated in a woman younger than 45 in good health. The CDR3 corresponds to CASSGGTGQYGYTF. The DNA sequence is given as TGTGCCAGCAGCGGGGGGACAGGGCAATATGGCTACACCTTC.